Reported below is one T cell receptor (beta chain). This CDR3 comprises 13 residues. CDR1 MNHNS and CDR2 SASEGT come from the germline V gene. With V trimmed by 6 bases and J by 5 bases, 4 bases remained unmatched. The method was immunoSEQ multiplex PCR; TCRdb's version includes in-frame clones alone and lacks a portion of them. The sample yields more than 50,000 clones, roughly nine tenths seen once. The sample is drawn from a study of T cell changes during pregnancy in multiple sclerosis. This sequence joins TRBV6-1 and TRBJ2-5; 9 nucleotides align to TRBD1. This specimen consisted of peripheral blood, obtained in the first trimester of pregnancy. The sequence was obtained from a female donor with multiple sclerosis, enrolled in a pregnancy study. This chain's CDR3 is CASRGQGWETQYF. The CDR3 bases are TGTGCCAGCAGGGGACAGGGATGGGAGACCCAGTACTTC.